Sequencing of this T cell receptor beta chain was carried out in a study of T cells in Graves' hyperthyroidism and ophthalmopathy. A remark on this clonotype: Its antigen is still unknown.

Amplified TCR beta CDR3 regions derived from RNA transcripts. When the TCR CDR3 underwent first-round RT-PCR, the HTBI primer set was used. TCRdb called the multiplex PCR reads again in MiXCR, with one record for every CDR3 protein. Seen here are around 490,000 distinct CDR3 sequences, about 20% observed once, and the top ten hold about 50%. Study-wide results and caveats: Ophthalmopathy was told apart from stable hyperthyroidism by a 13 V-J model. Among thyroid clonotypes expanded above 0.001, most also appeared in blood.

The V end was cut by 4 bases, the J end by 3 bases, with 18 bases between. The CDR3 length is 16 residues. The germline V gene encodes CDR1 PRHDT and CDR2 FYEKMQ (reference sequence). Patients were excluded for uncontrolled infection, other autoimmune disease, pregnancy or lactation. Together with thyroid ultrasound, orbital computed tomography, serum thyroxine and TRAb, clinical symptoms were used for diagnoses. The receptor's source is a man aged 35-49 years with Graves' ophthalmopathy. The chain joins TRBV13 to TRBJ1-2; D is perhaps TRBD1 (5 bases). The sequencing sample was made of blood. CDR3 sequence reads: CASSSARDSGDYGYTF. CDR3 coding DNA: TGTGCCAGCAGCTCGGCCCGGGACTCGGGCGACTATGGCTACACCTTC.